Listed below are T cell receptor beta chains from one sample, sequenced in a study of cytomegalovirus exposure and HLA in healthy donors. Clones were sequenced by immunoSEQ multiplex PCR, and TCRdb holds only the in-frame ones, with some missing. The sample has 150,000 to 200,000 clones; over 75% are singletons. Specimen: PBMCs. Receptors originate from a man between 45 and 60 years old in good health and CMV-seropositive. Each CDR3 is given with its conserved first and last residue. The D gene is left open where the match is weak. Only some rows state a clone size, as once, few, many or a class for expanded clones.

>NA|TRBV6-1|NA|TRBJ1-5
TGTGCCAGCAGTGAAAGAGTAACAGGCGATAATCAGCCCCAGCATTTT
CASSERVTGDNQPQHF
>TRBD1|TRBV6-5|NA|TRBJ1-4
TGTGCCAGCAGCGAAATCCGACAGGGAGGAAAGAAACTGTTTTTT
CASSEIRQGGKKLFF
>TRBD1|TRBV6-5|NA|TRBJ2-2
TGTGCCACCTTCGAAGGGGGCGCGAACACCGGGGAGCTGTTTTTT
CATFEGGANTGELFF
>NA|TRBV25-1|few|TRBJ1-1
TGTGCCAGCAGTCTGACAGCTGAAGCTTTCTTT
CASSLTAEAFF
>TRBD2|TRBV28|NA|TRBJ2-3
TGTGCCAGCAGTGTCCCTAGGGACGGGGGGGCGACAGATACGCAGTATTTT
CASSVPRDGGATDTQYF
>TRBD1|TRBV6-5|NA|TRBJ2-2
TGTGCCAGCAGTTACTCGTATAGGGGGCGCACCGGGGAGCTGTTTTTT
CASSYSYRGRTGELFF
>NA|TRBV11-2|NA|TRBJ1-2
TGTGCCAGCAGCTTAGCTCCAGGGTCTGACTATGGCTACACCTTC
CASSLAPGSDYGYTF
>NA|TRBV27|NA|TRBJ2-2
TGTGCCAGCAATGGGGGGACCGGGGAGCTGTTTTTT
CASNGGTGELFF
>TRBD1|TRBV6-5|NA|TRBJ2-2
TGTGCCAGCAGTTTCAGGGGGCGGACCGGGGAGCTGTTTTTT
CASSFRGRTGELFF
>TRBD1|TRBV7-9|NA|TRBJ1-1
TGTGCCAGCAGCAAGGGGGCGAGCACTGAAGCTCTCTTT
CASSKGASTEALF
>TRBD1|TRBV6-5|few|TRBJ1-1
TGTGCCAGCAGTTACTCGGAAAGGGGGCGCAGGGTTTTCTTT
CASSYSERGRRVFF
>NA|TRBV19|NA|TRBJ2-3
TGTGCCAGTAGCGCAACGGACACTCTCCGCACAGATACGCAGTATTTT
CASSATDTLRTDTQYF
>TRBD2|TRBV7-2|NA|TRBJ2-5
TGTGCCAGCAGCGTACAACTAGCGGGGGGCCAAGAGACCCAGTACTTC
CASSVQLAGGQETQYF
>TRBD1|TRBV19|NA|TRBJ1-1
TGTGCCAGTAGCAGCGACAGGGGGAACACTGAAGCTTTCTTT
CASSSDRGNTEAFF
>TRBD1|TRBV6-5|NA|TRBJ1-2
TGTGCCAGCAGTAAGGGACAGGGGATGTATGGCTACACCTTC
CASSKGQGMYGYTF
>NA|TRBV19|NA|TRBJ2-7
TGTGCCAGTAGTACACCACCGGACGAGCAGTACTTC
CASSTPPDEQYF
>TRBD1|TRBV4-1|NA|TRBJ2-2
TGCGCCAGCAGCCAATGGGGACAGGGGCAATCGAACACCGGGGAGCTGTTTTTT
CASSQWGQGQSNTGELFF
>NA|TRBV5-6|few|TRBJ1-1
TGTGCCAGCAGCTTGCTAATCCTTTCGAACACTGAAGCTTTCTTT
CASSLLILSNTEAFF
>NA|TRBV5-1|few|TRBJ2-6
TGCGCCAGCAGCTTGTATCTCAGCTCTGGGGCCAACGTCCTGACTTTC
CASSLYLSSGANVLTF
>TRBD1|TRBV4-3|NA|TRBJ2-7
TGCGCCAGCAGCCATGGGACAGGGGAACAATACGAGCAGTACTTC
CASSHGTGEQYEQYF
>TRBD1|TRBV5-6|once|TRBJ2-6
TGTGCCAGCAGCTTGGGCACAGGGGCTGGGGCCAACGTCCTGACTTTC
CASSLGTGAGANVLTF
>NA|TRBV7-3|NA|TRBJ2-6
TGTGCCAGCAGCCCCCGGGGGGGGGCCAACGTCCTGACTTTC
CASSPRGGANVLTF
>NA|TRBV15|NA|TRBJ1-2
TGTGCCACCAGCAGGGGTGGAGGGGATGGCTACACCTTC
CATSRGGGDGYTF
>NA|TRBV4-1|NA|TRBJ1-1
TGCGCCAGCAGCCGGACAGATAGTCCTGAAGCTTTCTTT
CASSRTDSPEAFF
>TRBD1|TRBV2|NA|TRBJ1-5
TGTGCCAGCAACTTGGACAGGTCCCAGCCCCAGCATTTT
CASNLDRSQPQHF
>NA|TRBV11-1|NA|TRBJ1-2
TGTGCCAGCAGCTTTGGACAGCCAAATGGCTACACCTTC
CASSFGQPNGYTF
>TRBD1|TRBV28|once|TRBJ1-2
TGTGCCACTCACCAGGGGGTCTATGGCTACACCTTC
CATHQGVYGYTF
>TRBD2|TRBV6-6|NA|TRBJ2-3
TGTGCCAGCAGTTCGAGCGGGGGGGTTGCAGATACGCAGTATTTT
CASSSSGGVADTQYF
>NA|TRBV10-2|few|TRBJ1-1
TGCGCCAGCAGATCCCGGGGGGTCGACACTGAAGCTTTCTTT
CASRSRGVDTEAFF
>NA|TRBV9|NA|TRBJ1-5
TGTGCCAGCAGCATGGACAGTAGCAATCAGCCCCAGCATTTT
CASSMDSSNQPQHF
>TRBD2|TRBV28|NA|TRBJ2-7
TGTGCCAGCAGTTTAGGGGGGGGTCCGGGCGAGCAGTACTTC
CASSLGGGPGEQYF
>NA|TRBV2|NA|TRBJ2-7
TGTGCCAGCAGGGTCGACAGGTGGACCTACGAGCAGTACTTC
CASRVDRWTYEQYF
>NA|TRBV12-5|few|TRBJ1-1
TGTGCTAGTGGTTTGGGGGGCTCCACTGAAGCTTTCTTT
CASGLGGSTEAFF
>NA|TRBV6-6|NA|TRBJ2-3
TGTGCCAGCGGGGACTCCTTCGTCACAGATACGCAGTATTTT
CASGDSFVTDTQYF
>TRBD2|TRBV4-3|NA|TRBJ2-1
TGCGCCAGCAGCCAAGTCCTTGGTAGCGGGGACAATGAGCAGTTCTTC
CASSQVLGSGDNEQFF
>TRBD1|TRBV6-1|NA|TRBJ2-1
TGTGCCAGCAGTACCCCTCCGGACAGGGGATTCTTC
CASSTPPDRGFF
>NA|TRBV6-1|NA|TRBJ2-7
TGTGCCAGCAGTGGCTCTGCAGATTACGAGCAGTACTTC
CASSGSADYEQYF